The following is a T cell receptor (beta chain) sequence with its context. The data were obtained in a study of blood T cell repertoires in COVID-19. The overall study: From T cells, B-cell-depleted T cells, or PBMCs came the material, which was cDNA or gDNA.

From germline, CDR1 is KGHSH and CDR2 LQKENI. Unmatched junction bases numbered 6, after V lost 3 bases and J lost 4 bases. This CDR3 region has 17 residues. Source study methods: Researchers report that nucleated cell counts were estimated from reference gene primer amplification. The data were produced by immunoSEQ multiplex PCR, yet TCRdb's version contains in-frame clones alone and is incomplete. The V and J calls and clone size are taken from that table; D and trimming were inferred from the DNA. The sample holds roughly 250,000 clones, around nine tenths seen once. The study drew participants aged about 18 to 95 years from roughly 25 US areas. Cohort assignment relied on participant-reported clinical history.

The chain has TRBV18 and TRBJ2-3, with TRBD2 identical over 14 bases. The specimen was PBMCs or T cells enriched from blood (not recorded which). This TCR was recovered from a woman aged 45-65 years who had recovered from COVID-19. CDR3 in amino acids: CASSPRTSGRYADTQYF. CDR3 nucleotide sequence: TGTGCCAGCTCACCGAGGACTAGCGGGAGGTATGCAGATACGCAGTATTTT.